This T cell receptor beta chain appears in the sequencing data of a study of Ad26.COV2.S vaccination and SARS-CoV-2 variants. Treatment here: 15 to 20 received Ad26.COV2.S at low or high dose, single or two shots; 5 received placebo; per-sample allocation not given. Sampling happened 63 days after the first vaccine or placebo injection. Vaccination used an Ad26 vector expressing Wuhan-strain SARS-CoV-2 spike. The assay was immunoSEQ multiplex PCR, and TCRdb's table has in-frame clones only and misses some. The sample carries more than 300,000 clones, around 83% recorded once. This sample comprised peripheral blood, obtained in a trial of Ad26.COV2.S vaccine versus placebo. This clonotype originated in a person between 18 and 65 years old who received the Ad26.COV2.S COVID-19 vaccine or a placebo.

This chain's CDR3 is CASSQELAGGYEQFF. The CDR3 coding sequence is TGCGCCAGCAGCCAAGAACTAGCGGGGGGCTATGAGCAGTTCTTC. This chain joins TRBV4-3 and TRBJ2-1; 12 bases align to TRBD2. The CDR3 totals 15 residues. The germline gives CDR1 LGHNA, CDR2 YSLEER. The ends lost 0 bases at V and 8 bases at J; junction bases unmatched: 2.